One sample yielded the 30 T cell receptor beta chains listed below, sequenced in a study of vaccination effects on CD4 cells after COVID-19. No antigen has been assigned to these receptors. Isolation of CD4+ T cells took place after about nine days of culture. Produced via immunoSEQ multiplex PCR; TCRdb's table is partial and in-frame only. Here the sample spans over 45,000 clones, around 80% being singletons. The material was CD4+ T cells from PBMCs cultured without peptide, obtained before COVID-19 vaccination. These receptors all stem from a human donor who received a COVID-19 vaccine.

This chain connects TRBV3-1 (or the pseudogene TRBV3-2) to TRBJ1-2; TRBD1 agrees at 8 bases. The ends lost 1 base at V and 1 base at J; junction bases unmatched: 14. Germline V lookup: CDR1 LGHDT, CDR2 YNNKEL (reference sequence). The CDR3 runs 19 residues. The CDR3 DNA sequence: TGTGCCAGCAGCCAAGTCCTCGGACAGGGTGCTAACCTTAACTATGGCTACACCTTC. It translates to CASSQVLGQGANLNYGYTF.

The chain combines TRBV10-3 with TRBJ2-4; D perhaps matches TRBD2 (7 bases). The CDR3 has 14 amino acids. V was pared by 0 bases and J by 10 bases, with 13 bases between. CDR1 is ENHRY and CDR2 is SYGVKD in the germline V gene. For the CDR3, the DNA is TGTGCCATCAGTGAGTCGCGGGGGCTGGGGATTCAGTACTTC. This translates into CAISESRGLGIQYF.

The chain uses TRBV7-2 and TRBJ1-2; 7 nucleotides match TRBD1. Trimming removed 4 bases from V and 5 bases from J; junction bases left unmatched: 16. Germline V gene lookup returns CDR1 SGHTA and CDR2 FQGNSA. This CDR3 comprises 17 residues. The CDR3 coding sequence is TGTGCCAGCAGCTACGAGAGACAGGGAATTTTGCGGTATGGCTACACCTTC. It specifies CASSYERQGILRYGYTF.

This clone was observed once. V gene TRBV18 combines with J gene TRBJ1-3; D gene uncertain. The CDR3 contains 16 residues. V lost 5 bases to trimming and J lost 0 bases, with 14 bases between them. The germline CDR1 and CDR2 sequences are KGHSH and LQKENI. As DNA, the CDR3 is TGTGCCAGCTCATCCCTTACACCCAACTCTGGAAACACCATATATTTT. It codes for CASSSLTPNSGNTIYF. Using reference TRBV18 and TRBJ1-3 for the parts outside the CDR3, the full variable domain is NAGVMQNPRHLVRRRGQEARLRCSPMKGHSHVYWYRQLPEEGLKFMVYLQKENIIDESGMPKERFSAEFPKEGPSILRIQQVVRGDSAAYFCASSSLTPNSGNTIYFGEGSWLTVV.

A few counts support this clone. The chain uses TRBV5-1 and TRBJ1-4; D ambiguous. This CDR3 is built from 13 residues. Trimming took 7 bases from V and 8 from J, leaving 15 bases between them. Germline lookup yields CDR1 SGHRS and CDR2 YFSETQ. The CDR3 DNA follows: TGCGCCAGCTCTGCAGAGATTCTCGAAAAACTGTTTTTT. Amino acid sequence: CASSAEILEKLFF. The variable domain in full, completed from reference TRBV5-1 and TRBJ1-4, reads KAGVTQTPRYLIKTRGQQVTLSCSPISGHRSVSWYQQTPGQGLQFLFEYFSETQRNKGNFPGRFSGRQFSNSRSEMNVSTLELGDSALYLCASSAEILEKLFFGSGTQLSVL.

The V call is TRBV12-3 or TRBV12-4, the J call TRBJ2-7; 10 nucleotides match TRBD1. The CDR3 has 12 amino acids. V gave up 5 bases and J gave up 6 bases; unmatched junction bases: 1. This CDR3 is CASSRTGGEQYV. Written as DNA, the CDR3 is TGTGCCAGCAGTCGGACAGGGGGCGAGCAGTACGTC.

The rearrangement links TRBV7-8 to TRBJ1-5; the match to TRBD1 covers 10 bases. This CDR3 has 15 amino acids. V shed 1 base and J 9 bases; nucleotides not matched to a gene: 6. Germline assignment: CDR1 SGHVS and CDR2 FQNEAQ. The CDR3, as DNA: TGTGCCAGCAGCTTAGGCGACAGGGGGCTCTGGCCCCAGCATTTT. Translated, it gives CASSLGDRGLWPQHF.

V is TRBV29-1 and J is TRBJ2-1; 7 bases are a match to TRBD2. Germline trimming cut 3 bases from V and 7 bases from J; bases unmatched to any gene: 9. Per germline, CDR1 SQVTM and CDR2 ANQGSEA. The CDR3 sequence is 14 residues long. The CDR3 reads CSVEGGGSRNEQFF. CDR3 nucleotides: TGCAGCGTTGAGGGCGGGGGTTCTAGAAATGAGCAGTTCTTC.

This chain links TRBV27 with TRBJ2-2, with a weak D call TRBD1 (6 bases). The V gene's germline CDR1 is MNHEY and CDR2 SMNVEV (reference sequence). The V end lost 8 bases, the J end lost 2 bases, and 9 bases lay between the germline ends. The CDR3 is made up of 13 amino acids. CDR3 loop: CASADSNTGELFF. The DNA for the CDR3 is TGTGCCAGCGCGGACAGTAACACCGGGGAGCTGTTTTTT.

The J gene is TRBJ1-3, the V gene TRBV5-1; D is uncertain. Trimming stripped 5 bases from V and 0 bases from J, with 9 bases between. In germline, CDR1 is SGHRS, CDR2 YFSETQ. The CDR3 loop spans 14 amino acids. The CDR3 sequence: CASRGPPSGNTIYF. CDR3 coding DNA: TGCGCCAGCAGGGGCCCCCCCTCTGGAAACACCATATATTTT.

The chain joins TRBV7-2 to TRBJ2-5; D remains unclear. This CDR3 contains 11 residues. Per the germline V gene, CDR1 is SGHTA and CDR2 is FQGNSA. The ends were cut back, 5 bases at V and 1 base at J, with 2 bases in the middle. This chain's CDR3 is CASSPQETQYF. As DNA, the CDR3 is TGTGCCAGCAGCCCCCAAGAGACCCAGTACTTC.

This chain uses TRBV5-1 with TRBJ2-6; maybe TRBD2 (6 bases). CDR1 and CDR2 (germline): SGHRS, YFSETQ. This CDR3 contains 15 residues. Trimming shortened V by 6 bases and J by 1 base, and 11 bases separated the two germline ends. The CDR3 coding sequence is TGCGCCAGCACAGGCGGGGTGTCTGGGGCCAACGTCCTGACTTTC. Its translation is CASTGGVSGANVLTF.

This clone was seen more than once but under ten times. This sequence joins TRBV7-9 and TRBJ1-3, with D possibly matching TRBD1 (5 bases). CDR3 length: 17 residues. With 4 bases removed from V and 0 bases from J, the gap between germline ends came to 16 bases. CDR1 and CDR2 (germline): SEHNR, FQNEAQ (reference sequence). The CDR3 is CASSSTSGRSSGNTIYF. DNA for the CDR3: TGTGCCAGCAGCTCCACTTCGGGACGGAGCTCTGGAAACACCATATATTTT.

This clone was seen once. The chain joins TRBV21-1 to TRBJ2-1; the table calls TRBD2, which could not be checked here. TRBV21-1 is a pseudogene. The CDR3 spans 16 residues. The CDR3 here is CASSGIAGGPLSEQFF. The CDR3 nucleotides read TGTGCCAGCAGCGGAATAGCGGGGGGGCCTTTGAGTGAGCAGTTCTTC.

This chain joins TRBV5-1 and TRBJ2-7, with a weak D call TRBD1 (5 bases). This CDR3 is built from 14 residues. Between the trimmed V and J ends, which lost 1 base and 1 base, there was a span of 9 bases. The germline CDR1 and CDR2 sequences are SGHRS and YFSETQ. CDR3 nucleotides: TGCGCCAGCAGCTTGACCCAGGGATCCTACGAGCAGTACGTC. This gives the protein CASSLTQGSYEQYV.

The V gene is TRBV6-5, the J gene TRBJ2-7; no firm D call. V was clipped by 6 bases and J by 3 bases, with 12 bases between them. Germline lookup yields CDR1 MNHEY and CDR2 SVGAGI. The CDR3 has 13 residues. The CDR3 DNA is TGTGCCAGCAGGGGGAACCAGAACTACGAGCAGTACGTC. It encodes CASRGNQNYEQYV.

In regard to this clone: Other DNA variants within this sample encode the same CDR3. The chain employs TRBV6-2 or TRBV6-3 and TRBJ2-2, with no clear D. The CDR3 has 15 residues. Germline V CDR1 and CDR2: MNHEY, SVGEGT. V lost 0 bases to trimming and J lost 1 base, with 6 bases between them. DNA for the CDR3: TGTGCCAGCAGTTACTCGGGGTTGAACACCGGGGAGCTGTTTTTT. Its protein product is CASSYSGLNTGELFF.

J is TRBJ1-1 and V is TRBV18, with D tentatively TRBD1 (5 bases). Germline V gene lookup returns CDR1 KGHSH and CDR2 LQKENI. V was clipped by 2 bases and J by 4 bases, with 11 bases between them. The CDR3 loop spans 14 amino acids. Here the CDR3 DNA reads TGTGCCAGCTCACCAGCTTGGGGCGGCACTGAAGCTTTCTTT. Encoded protein: CASSPAWGGTEAFF. The whole variable domain, remainder taken from reference TRBV18 and TRBJ1-1, is NAGVMQNPRHLVRRRGQEARLRCSPMKGHSHVYWYRQLPEEGLKFMVYLQKENIIDESGMPKERFSAEFPKEGPSILRIQQVVRGDSAAYFCASSPAWGGTEAFFGQGTRLTVV.

The rearrangement uses TRBV11-3 and TRBJ2-3; 7 bases line up with TRBD2. CDR3 size: 13 residues. Germline-derived CDR1 and CDR2 are SGHNT and YENEEA. Unmatched junction bases numbered 2, after V lost 8 bases and J lost 0 bases. This CDR3 is CASGEGSTDTQYF. CDR3 DNA sequence: TGTGCCAGCGGGGAGGGAAGCACAGATACGCAGTATTTT. The variable domain in full, completed from reference TRBV11-3 and TRBJ2-3, reads EAGVVQSPRYKIIEKKQPVAFWCNPISGHNTLYWYLQNLGQGPELLIRYENEEAVDDSQLPKDRFSAERLKGVDSTLKIQPAELGDSAVYLCASGEGSTDTQYFGPGTRLTVL.

This chain connects TRBV30 to TRBJ1-4; 10 bases match TRBD1. The CDR3 consists of 13 residues. Germline V lookup: CDR1 GTSNPN, CDR2 SVGIG (reference sequence). The V segment lost 5 bases and the J segment 7 bases; nucleotides outside the gene matches: 4. CDR3 region: CAWGTGAVEKLFF. The CDR3 coding sequence is TGTGCCTGGGGGACAGGGGCGGTTGAAAAACTGTTTTTT.

This clone appeared a few times. This sequence joins TRBV7-2 and TRBJ1-2, with D tentatively TRBD1 (5 bases). The CDR3 is made up of 13 amino acids. Germline CDR1 reads SGHTA; CDR2 reads FQGNSA. The V and J ends lost 3 bases and 8 bases respectively, with 13 bases between them. The DNA for the CDR3 is TGTGCCAGCAGCTTCACGGGACCTTCGGGCTACACCTTC. Its translation is CASSFTGPSGYTF.

This clone was picked up one time. This chain joins TRBV5-1 and TRBJ2-5; possibly TRBD1 for D (6 bases). CDR1 and CDR2 from the germline V gene are SGHRS and YFSETQ. The CDR3 is made up of 14 amino acids. V gave up 0 bases and J gave up 4 bases, with 10 bases separating them. CDR3 bases: TGCGCCAGCAGCTTGGGGGCCAGGGGAGAGACCCAGTACTTC. As protein: CASSLGARGETQYF.

The chain links TRBV9 to TRBJ2-3, with 8 bases identical to TRBD2. The CDR3 length is 16 residues. V lost 5 bases and J lost 2; bases outside the gene matches: 10. Germline V lookup: CDR1 SGDLS, CDR2 YYNGEE. The CDR3 protein is CASSTTGGVPTDTQYF. CDR3 coding DNA: TGTGCCAGCAGTACCACCGGGGGGGTTCCCACAGATACGCAGTATTTT. The whole variable domain, remainder taken from reference TRBV9 and TRBJ2-3, is DSGVTQTPKHLITATGQRVTLRCSPRSGDLSVYWYQQSLDQGLQFLIQYYNGEERAKGNILERFSAQQFPDLHSELNLSSLELGDSALYFCASSTTGGVPTDTQYFGPGTRLTVL.

This clone has only a few counts. The rearrangement uses TRBV6-5 and TRBJ2-1; TRBD1 aligns across 7 bases. After removal of 6 bases from V and 7 bases from J, the junction contained 9 bases not matched to a gene. The germline CDR1 and CDR2 sequences are MNHEY and SVGAGI. The CDR3 has 14 amino acids. The CDR3 is CASRQTGPPNEQFF. Here the CDR3 DNA reads TGTGCCAGCAGGCAGACAGGGCCGCCTAATGAGCAGTTCTTC.

The CDR3 protein is CATSDPGTRETQYF. The DNA of the CDR3 is TGTGCCACCAGTGATCCCGGGACAAGAGAGACCCAGTACTTC. The chain joins TRBV24-1 to TRBJ2-5; D is perhaps TRBD1 (6 bases). CDR1 is KGHDR, CDR2 SFDVKD, per germline. This CDR3 contains 14 residues. V dropped 3 bases and J dropped 4 bases, with 11 bases sitting between them.

The J gene is TRBJ2-2, the V gene TRBV14; TRBD1 is a possible D gene (5 bases). Germline CDR1 SGHDN, CDR2 FVKESK. The CDR3 contains 14 residues. V was trimmed by 3 bases and J by 4 bases, leaving 9 bases between them. CDR3 coding DNA: TGTGCCAGCAGCCACAGGGCAGGCACCGGGGAGCTGTTTTTT. Its translation: CASSHRAGTGELFF.

V usage is TRBV29-1 and J usage is TRBJ1-2, with 8 bases fitting TRBD1. This CDR3 contains 13 residues. The V gene end was trimmed by 1 base and the J gene end by 5 bases; junction bases not matched to a gene: 3. Germline V gene sequence: CDR1 SQVTM, CDR2 ANQGSEA. The CDR3, as DNA: TGCAGCGTTGAAGTGACAGGGGTTTATGGCTACACCTTC. Amino acid sequence: CSVEVTGVYGYTF.

The rearrangement uses TRBV6-1 and TRBJ2-1; TRBD2 matches 13 bases. This CDR3 is built from 16 residues. With 2 bases clipped from V and 6 bases from J, the junction kept 4 bases outside the gene matches. Germline V lookup: CDR1 MNHNS, CDR2 SASEGT. The CDR3 DNA is TGTGCCAGCAGTGAAAAACTAGCGGGGGGGGGCAATGAGCAGTTCTTC. Amino acid sequence: CASSEKLAGGGNEQFF.

This clone showed up just once. The chain combines TRBV5-6 with TRBJ1-1, with D hard to call. Trimming stripped 4 bases from V and 3 bases from J, with 16 bases between. Germline CDR1 SGHDT, CDR2 YYEEEE. This CDR3 has 15 amino acids. CDR3 coding DNA: TGTGCCAGCAGCAAGACGCACGGACGGGACACTGAAGCTTTCTTT. Its translation is CASSKTHGRDTEAFF.

The gene calls are TRBV5-1 and TRBJ1-1, with a tentative D call TRBD1 (5 bases). The CDR3 sequence is 14 residues long. With 2 bases removed from V and 5 bases from J, the gap between germline ends came to 13 bases. The germline V gene encodes CDR1 SGHRS and CDR2 YFSETQ. CDR3 protein: CASSFGGGGTEAFF. For the CDR3, the DNA is TGCGCCAGCAGCTTTGGGGGAGGAGGGACTGAAGCTTTCTTT.